This is a list of T cell receptor beta chains from one sample in a study of control samples from healthy donors and cancer patients. Assay used: immunoSEQ multiplex PCR; TCRdb lists only in-frame clones, some missing. The sample lists roughly 100,000 clones; roughly 80% were seen once. The sample consisted of blood. The receptor set was obtained from a woman in her forties or fifties in good health. Both conserved end residues are part of each CDR3. Fields, in order: V gene, J gene, CDR3 protein.

V: TRBV11-2
J: TRBJ2-2
CDR3: CASSAEGPRVRGVLFF

V: TRBV6-6
J: TRBJ2-2
CDR3: CASRGTNTGELFF

V: TRBV12-3/TRBV12-4
J: TRBJ1-2
CDR3: CASSFRVLGSYTF

V: TRBV3-1/TRBV3-2
J: TRBJ1-4
CDR3: CASSPNRGNNEKLFF

V: TRBV3-1/TRBV3-2
J: TRBJ1-5
CDR3: CASSQEQEGNQPQHF

V: TRBV6-5
J: TRBJ2-1
CDR3: CASTKGTGGYEQFF

V: TRBV19
J: TRBJ1-1
CDR3: CASNTAGTGEPEAFF

V: TRBV5-1
J: TRBJ2-3
CDR3: CASSSGGSGGTDTQYF

V: TRBV27
J: TRBJ1-5
CDR3: CASRPSGGNQPQHF

V: TRBV7-2
J: TRBJ1-2
CDR3: CASSSYGARANYGYTF

V: TRBV7-3
J: TRBJ1-6
CDR3: CASSLSGSNSPLHF

V: TRBV5-8
J: TRBJ2-7
CDR3: CASSLGPTYEQYF

V: TRBV5-4
J: TRBJ2-1
CDR3: CASSDSKNRGGNEQFF

V: TRBV19
J: TRBJ1-3
CDR3: CASSIVAPSGNTIYF

V: TRBV10-3
J: TRBJ1-1
CDR3: CAISDTDRVYTEAFF

V: TRBV18
J: TRBJ1-5
CDR3: CASSPPWGTRGNQPQHF

V: TRBV7-9
J: TRBJ2-5
CDR3: CASSLARDIETQYF

V: TRBV7-2
J: TRBJ2-1
CDR3: CASSLASTKGMDEQFF

V: TRBV19
J: TRBJ1-5
CDR3: CASSIGTDFNQPQHF

V: TRBV19
J: TRBJ1-1
CDR3: CASSPRTDMNTEAFF

V: TRBV5-6
J: TRBJ1-3
CDR3: CASSFTGNTIYF

V: TRBV2
J: TRBJ2-1
CDR3: CASSGGNFNEQFF

V: TRBV20-1
J: TRBJ2-7
CDR3: CSASSPGGGYEQYF

V: TRBV7-3
J: TRBJ2-3
CDR3: CASSLIGRGSYPDTQYF

V: TRBV5-1
J: TRBJ2-7
CDR3: CASSPDSNEQYF

V: TRBV7-9
J: TRBJ2-1
CDR3: CASSLVSGRVGEQFF

V: TRBV4-2
J: TRBJ1-2
CDR3: CASSQGAEDYYGYTF

V: TRBV19
J: TRBJ1-5
CDR3: CASSIGGQGDNQPQHF

V: TRBV5-1
J: TRBJ1-5
CDR3: CASSLALGADQPQHF

V: TRBV7-2
J: TRBJ2-1
CDR3: CASSLVFPGLAGDNEQFF

V: TRBV6-1
J: TRBJ1-1
CDR3: CASSEAGGGGGNTEAFF

V: TRBV2
J: TRBJ2-3
CDR3: CASIGGLGTDTQYF

V: TRBV5-5
J: TRBJ2-3
CDR3: CASSNLNRDRVVADTQYF

V: TRBV4-3
J: TRBJ1-1
CDR3: CASSQPGGTEAFF

V: TRBV27
J: TRBJ1-1
CDR3: CASSFRDLAEAFF